The sequence of this T cell receptor (beta chain) was determined in a study of OX40 agonist ivuxolimab in advanced cancers. Notes on the study in general: Dose levels from 0.1 to 3.0 mg/kg saw CD4+ and CD8+ blood T cells expand clonally by week 6.

A note on this clone: Its antigen is still unknown.

Here immunoSEQ multiplex PCR was the method, and the copy in TCRdb shows in-frame clones only, minus some. The sample has fewer than 130,000 clones, approximately 89% seen once. V was shortened by 4 bases and J by 1 base, with 7 bases between the two germline ends. From germline, CDR1 is LNHDA and CDR2 SQIVND (reference sequence). The length of the CDR3 is 13 residues. This clonotype originated in an adult with an advanced solid tumor such as melanoma, head and neck, liver or kidney cancer. This specimen consisted of CD4+ or CD8+ T cells sorted from blood, obtained in a trial of the OX40 agonist ivuxolimab. This rearrangement joins TRBV19 to TRBJ1-1; D not certain. This CDR3 is CASSKGRNTEAFF. CDR3 coding DNA: TGTGCCAGTAGTAAAGGAAGGAACACTGAAGCTTTCTTT.